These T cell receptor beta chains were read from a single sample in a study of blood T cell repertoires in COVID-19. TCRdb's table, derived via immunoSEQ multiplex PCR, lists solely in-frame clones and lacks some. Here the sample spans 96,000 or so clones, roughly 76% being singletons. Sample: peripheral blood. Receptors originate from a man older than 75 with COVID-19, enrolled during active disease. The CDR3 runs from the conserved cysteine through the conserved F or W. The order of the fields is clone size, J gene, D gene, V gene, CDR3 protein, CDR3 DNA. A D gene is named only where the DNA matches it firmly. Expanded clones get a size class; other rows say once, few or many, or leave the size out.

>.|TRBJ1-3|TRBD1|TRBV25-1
CASSALDRDTGNTIYF
TGTGCCAGCAGTGCCCTGGACAGGGACACTGGAAACACCATATATTTT
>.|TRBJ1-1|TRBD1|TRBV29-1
CSVAAPYGQGDTEAFF
TGCAGCGTTGCGGCACCGTATGGACAGGGGGACACTGAAGCTTTCTTT
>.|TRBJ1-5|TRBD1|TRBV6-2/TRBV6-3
CASSSAGTGNQPQHF
TGTGCCAGCAGTTCCGCAGGGACAGGTAATCAGCCCCAGCATTTT
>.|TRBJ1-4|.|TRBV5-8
CASSLSGRNEKLFF
TGTGCCAGCAGCTTATCAGGCCGTAATGAAAAACTGTTTTTT
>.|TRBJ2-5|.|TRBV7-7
CASSLGFRETQYF
TGTGCTAGCAGCTTAGGTTTTCGAGAGACCCAGTACTTC
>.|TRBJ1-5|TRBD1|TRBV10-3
CAIKGQGFDQPQHF
TGTGCCATCAAAGGACAGGGGTTCGATCAGCCCCAGCATTTT
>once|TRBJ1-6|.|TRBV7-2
CASSLSLQGTLHF
TGTGCCAGCAGCTTAAGTTTGCAGGGCACCCTCCACTTT
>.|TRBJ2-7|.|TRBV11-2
CASSLGPFYEQYF
TGTGCCAGCAGCTTAGGGCCTTTCTACGAGCAGTACTTC
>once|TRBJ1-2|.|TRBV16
CASIPQGPPTNYGYTF
TGTGCCAGCATCCCACAGGGCCCTCCGACTAACTATGGCTACACCTTC
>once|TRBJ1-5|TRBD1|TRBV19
CASSIKGGGQGAHQPQHF
TGTGCCAGTAGTATTAAAGGGGGAGGCCAGGGGGCTCATCAGCCCCAGCATTTT
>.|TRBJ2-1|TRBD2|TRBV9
CASSFSSGRTYNEQFF
TGTGCCAGCAGCTTCTCTAGCGGACGCACCTACAATGAGCAGTTCTTC
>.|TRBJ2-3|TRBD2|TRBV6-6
CASRGGDQHTQYF
TGTGCCAGCAGGGGGGGGGACCAACATACGCAGTATTTT
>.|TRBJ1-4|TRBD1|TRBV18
CASSLTGFATNEKLFF
TGTGCCAGCTCCTTGACAGGGTTTGCAACTAATGAAAAACTGTTTTTT
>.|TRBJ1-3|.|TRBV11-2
CASSRGVSGNTIYF
TGTGCCAGCAGCCGGGGGGTCTCTGGAAACACCATATATTTT
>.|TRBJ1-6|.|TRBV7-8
CASSLAGDSPLHF
TGTGCCAGCAGCTTGGCAGGGGATTCACCCCTCCACTTT
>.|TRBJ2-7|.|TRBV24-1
CATSGWPLTYEQYF
TGTGCCACCAGTGGGTGGCCCCTGACCTACGAGCAGTACTTC
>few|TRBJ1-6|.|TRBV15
CATSRLNSPLHF
TGTGCCACCAGCAGACTCAATTCACCCCTCCACTTT
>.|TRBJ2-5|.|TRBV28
CASRGQSPKETQYF
TGTGCCAGCAGAGGACAGTCTCCCAAGGAGACCCAGTACTTC